The present TCR beta chain was sequenced within a study of T cells in Graves' hyperthyroidism and ophthalmopathy. RNA transcripts gave rise to amplified TCR beta CDR3 regions. In the first-round RT-PCR of the TCR CDR3, the HTBI primer set was used. TCRdb analysed the multiplex PCR reads with MiXCR anew, one entry per CDR3 protein. Here the sample spans a few hundred thousand distinct CDR3 sequences, 21% being singletons. This clonotype was seen repeatedly, ten times or more. V was clipped by 6 bases and J by 7 bases; unmatched bases: 12. Germline CDR1 reads DFQATT; CDR2 reads SNEGSKA (reference sequence). This CDR3 has 14 residues.

The origin of this receptor is a woman between 50 and 59 years old with Graves' hyperthyroidism. The chain employs TRBV20-1 and TRBJ1-5, with TRBD1 identical over 7 bases. Material for sequencing was blood. The DNA for the CDR3 is TGCAGTGCCAGACTCCAGGGGGGTGGACAGCCCCAGCATTTT. It yields the protein CSARLQGGGQPQHF.